This T cell receptor beta chain was recorded in a study of brain T cells in children with intractable seizures. Time point meaning: blood from clinic visit 5 months post-surgery; TSC patient then seizure free. Only cases whose brain tissue showed the highest T cell transcript signatures were sequenced. At least one anti-epileptic drug was given before surgery. Germline assignment: CDR1 ENHRY and CDR2 SYGVKD. The CDR3 is 15 amino acids. The V and J ends lost 4 bases and 8 bases, in that order; junction bases with no gene match: 11. TCRdb's table, derived via immunoSEQ multiplex PCR, lists solely in-frame clones and lacks some. The table includes hundreds of thousands of clones, 93% detected once.

The origin of this receptor is a boy in the first two years of life with tuberous sclerosis and intractable seizures. The source material was peripheral blood, sampled approximately 5 months after surgery. V is TRBV10-3 and J is TRBJ2-1; TRBD2 matches 7 bases. The CDR3 spells CAISVGGEGQYEQFF. The CDR3 DNA is TGTGCCATCAGTGTTGGGGGGGAGGGCCAATATGAGCAGTTCTTC.